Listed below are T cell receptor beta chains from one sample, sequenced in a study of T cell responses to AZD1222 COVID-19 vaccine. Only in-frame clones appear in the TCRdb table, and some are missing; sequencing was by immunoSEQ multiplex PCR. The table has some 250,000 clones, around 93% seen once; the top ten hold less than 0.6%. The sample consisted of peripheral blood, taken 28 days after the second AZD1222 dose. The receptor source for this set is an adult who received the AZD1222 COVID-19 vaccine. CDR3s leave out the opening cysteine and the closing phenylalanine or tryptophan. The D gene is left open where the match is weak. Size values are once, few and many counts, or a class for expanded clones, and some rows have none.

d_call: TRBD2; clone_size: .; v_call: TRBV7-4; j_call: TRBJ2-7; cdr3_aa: ASSLAGTYEQY
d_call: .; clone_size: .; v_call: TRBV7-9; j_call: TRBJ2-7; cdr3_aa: ASSPQLGSPGQY
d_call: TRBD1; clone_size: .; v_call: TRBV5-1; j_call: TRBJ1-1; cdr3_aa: ASSSNRGPNTEAF
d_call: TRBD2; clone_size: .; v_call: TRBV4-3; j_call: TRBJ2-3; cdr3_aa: ASSQEIAGFTDTQY
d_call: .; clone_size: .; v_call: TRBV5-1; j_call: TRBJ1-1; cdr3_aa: ASSSQGNTEAF
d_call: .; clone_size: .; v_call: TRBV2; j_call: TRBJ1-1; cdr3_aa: ASSVITYYEAF
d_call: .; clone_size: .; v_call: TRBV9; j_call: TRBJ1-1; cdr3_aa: ASSLGPMNTEAF
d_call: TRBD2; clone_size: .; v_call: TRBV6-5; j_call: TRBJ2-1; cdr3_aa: ASSSTGTRTNEQF
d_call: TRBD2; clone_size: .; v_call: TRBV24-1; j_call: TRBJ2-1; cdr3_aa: ATSEPSLRGGLDEQF
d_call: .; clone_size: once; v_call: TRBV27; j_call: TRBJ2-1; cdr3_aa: ASGRGGGEQF
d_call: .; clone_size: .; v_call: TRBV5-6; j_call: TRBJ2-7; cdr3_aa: ASSRGVPYEQY
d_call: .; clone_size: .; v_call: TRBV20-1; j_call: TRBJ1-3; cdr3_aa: SVDRRDTIY
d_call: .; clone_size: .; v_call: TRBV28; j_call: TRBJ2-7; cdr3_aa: ASSRIPYEQY
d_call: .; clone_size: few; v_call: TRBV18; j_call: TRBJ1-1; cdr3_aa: ASSPPGREAF
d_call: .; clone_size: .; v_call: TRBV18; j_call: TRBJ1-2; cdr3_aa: ASSPLSPHGYT
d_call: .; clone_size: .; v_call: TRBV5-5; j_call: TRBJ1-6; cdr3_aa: ASSSTGVNSPLH
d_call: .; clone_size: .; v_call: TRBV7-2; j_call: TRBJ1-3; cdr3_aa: ASSLSPGSGNTIY
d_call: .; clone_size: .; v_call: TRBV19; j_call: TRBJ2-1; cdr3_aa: ASTIDGMGGGEQF
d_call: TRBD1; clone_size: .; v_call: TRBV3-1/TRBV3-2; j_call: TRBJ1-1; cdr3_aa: ASSFTGETEAF
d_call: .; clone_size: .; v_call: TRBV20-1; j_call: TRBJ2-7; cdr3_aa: SARSGREQY
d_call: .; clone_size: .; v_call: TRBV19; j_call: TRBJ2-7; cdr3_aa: ASSIGGTPTYEQY
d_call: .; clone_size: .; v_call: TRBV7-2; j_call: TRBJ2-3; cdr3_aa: ASSFNSQPWDTQY
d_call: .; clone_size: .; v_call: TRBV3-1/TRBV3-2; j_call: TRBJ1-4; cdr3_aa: ASSQPGRGEKLF
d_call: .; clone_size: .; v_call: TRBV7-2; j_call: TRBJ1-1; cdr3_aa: ASSWVGGNTEAF
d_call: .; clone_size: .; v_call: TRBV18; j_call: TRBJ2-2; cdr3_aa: ASSPRQSGGELF
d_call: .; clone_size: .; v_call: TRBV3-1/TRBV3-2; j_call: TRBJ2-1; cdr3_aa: ASSTVRGQASSYNEQF
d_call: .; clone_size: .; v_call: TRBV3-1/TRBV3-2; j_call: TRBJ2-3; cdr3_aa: ASSLGGDGDTQY
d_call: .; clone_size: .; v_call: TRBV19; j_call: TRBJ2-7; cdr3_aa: ASSIVSPMGAREQY
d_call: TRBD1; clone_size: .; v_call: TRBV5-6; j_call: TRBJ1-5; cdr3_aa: ASSPDRGNQPQH
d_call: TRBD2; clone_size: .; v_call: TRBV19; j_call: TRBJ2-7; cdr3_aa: ASSIVGSGTYEQY
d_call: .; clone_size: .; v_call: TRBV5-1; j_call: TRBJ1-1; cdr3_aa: ASSLGGESAEAF
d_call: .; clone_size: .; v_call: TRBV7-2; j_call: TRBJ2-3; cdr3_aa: ASSLGRGSTDTQY
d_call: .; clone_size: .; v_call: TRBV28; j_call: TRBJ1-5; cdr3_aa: ASTGLGQPQH
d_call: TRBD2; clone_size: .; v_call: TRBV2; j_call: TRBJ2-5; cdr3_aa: ASTGEGKTQY
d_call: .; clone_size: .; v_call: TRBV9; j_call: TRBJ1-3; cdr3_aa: ASSPYSDYSGNTIY
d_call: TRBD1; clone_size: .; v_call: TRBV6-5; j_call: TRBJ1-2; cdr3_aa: ASSYGQGIGGYT
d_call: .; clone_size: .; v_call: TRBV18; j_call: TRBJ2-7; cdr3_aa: ASSSDAGYGEQY
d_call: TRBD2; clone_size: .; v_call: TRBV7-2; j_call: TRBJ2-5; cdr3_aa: ASSLGLAVYQETQY
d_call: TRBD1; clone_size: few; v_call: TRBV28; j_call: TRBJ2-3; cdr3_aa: ASRPSRGQGRDTQY
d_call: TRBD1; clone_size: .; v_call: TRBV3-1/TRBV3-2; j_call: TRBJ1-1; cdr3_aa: ASSPTGGLNTEAF
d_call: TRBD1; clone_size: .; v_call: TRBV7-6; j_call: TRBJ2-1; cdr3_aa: ASSLVDREVSYNEQF
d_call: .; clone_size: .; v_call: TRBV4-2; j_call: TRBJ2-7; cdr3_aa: ASSQDLRGPEQY
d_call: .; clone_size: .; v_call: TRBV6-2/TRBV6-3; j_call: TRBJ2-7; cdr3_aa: ASSRPGSAEQY
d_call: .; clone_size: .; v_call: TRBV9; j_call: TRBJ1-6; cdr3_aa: ASSSGPNSPLH
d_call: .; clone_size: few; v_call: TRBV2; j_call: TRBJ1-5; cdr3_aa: ASRGDSNQPQH
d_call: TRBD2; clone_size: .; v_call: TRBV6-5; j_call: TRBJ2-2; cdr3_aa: ASSYRSGGGELF
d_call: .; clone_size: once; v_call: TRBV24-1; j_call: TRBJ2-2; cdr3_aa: ATSDLGGAGELF
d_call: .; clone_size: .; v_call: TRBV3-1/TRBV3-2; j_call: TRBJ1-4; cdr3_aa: ASSHAALEKLF